The subject of this entry is one TCR beta chain. The authors made the TRB cDNA libraries by 5' RACE using UMI labels. TCRdb reprocessed the 5' RACE reads and stores each CDR3 protein as one record, lacking DNA. The listing records tens of thousands of distinct CDR3 sequences. The CDR3 is 13 amino acids. Germline V gene data show CDR1 as GTSNPN and CDR2 as SVGIG (reference sequence). This specimen belongs to a study of CXCR3-negative and CXCR3-positive naive CD8 T cells. Sequenced: naive CXCR3- CD8+ T cells from blood. Noted subset: CD45RO-CCR7+CD27+CD95- naive CD8+ T cells lacking CXCR3 (TNR3-). V is TRBV30 and J is TRBJ2-1; TCRdb lists TRBD1, though no DNA is available to test this call. The source is a human donor in good health. Some clones in this sample may be carry-over from other donors' samples. The CDR3 is CAWSVLSRDEQFF.